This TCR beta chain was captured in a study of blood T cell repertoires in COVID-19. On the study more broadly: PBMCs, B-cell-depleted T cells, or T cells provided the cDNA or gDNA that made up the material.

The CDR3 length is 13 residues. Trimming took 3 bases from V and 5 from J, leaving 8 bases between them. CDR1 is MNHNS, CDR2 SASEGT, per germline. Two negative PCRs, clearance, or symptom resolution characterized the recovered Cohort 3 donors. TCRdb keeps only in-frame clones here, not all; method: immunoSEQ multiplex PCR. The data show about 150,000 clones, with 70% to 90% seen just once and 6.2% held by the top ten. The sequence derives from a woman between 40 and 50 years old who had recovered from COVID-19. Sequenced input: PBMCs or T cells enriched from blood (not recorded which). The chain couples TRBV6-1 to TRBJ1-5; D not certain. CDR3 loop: CASSDAKYQPQHF. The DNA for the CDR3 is TGTGCCAGCAGTGATGCGAAGTATCAGCCCCAGCATTTT.